These 25 T cell receptor beta chains share one sample of origin, sequenced in a study of cytomegalovirus exposure and HLA in healthy donors. Sequencing was performed with immunoSEQ multiplex PCR; in TCRdb, only in-frame clones are kept and a portion is missing. The profile shows about 48,000 clones, roughly 88% of them singletons. The sequenced sample was PBMCs. The receptor set was obtained from a woman aged 30 to 39 in good health and CMV-seronegative.

The CDR3 nucleotides read TGCAGCGTTGAAGTGGGGCCCCGTGGCTATGGCTACACCTTC. Protein: CSVEVGPRGYGYTF. The chain has TRBV29-1 and TRBJ1-2; D is possibly TRBD1 (5 bases). There are 14 residues in the CDR3. Per germline, CDR1 SQVTM and CDR2 ANQGSEA. The ends were cut back, 1 base at V and 4 bases at J, with 13 bases in the middle.

J is TRBJ2-7 and V is TRBV7-8; 7 bases are shared with TRBD2. This CDR3 has 20 residues. The junction had 19 bases not matched to a gene; V was cut back by 2 bases and J by 0 bases. Germline assignment: CDR1 SGHVS and CDR2 FQNEAQ. The CDR3 here is CASSLPQGRGLAGSSYEQYF. For the CDR3, the DNA is TGTGCCAGCAGCTTACCCCAGGGACGGGGTTTAGCGGGTAGCTCCTACGAGCAGTACTTC.

The chain links TRBV28 to TRBJ2-1, with TRBD2 identical over 11 bases. CDR3 size: 16 residues. The V gene's germline CDR1 is MDHEN and CDR2 SYDVKM. The V and J ends lost 6 bases and 6 bases, in that order; junction bases with no gene match: 10. The CDR3 nucleotides read TGTGCCAGCAGCCCTCCCACTAGCGGGAGACTCAATGAGCAGTTCTTC. As protein: CASSPPTSGRLNEQFF.

The chain uses TRBV6-1 and TRBJ2-7; a possible D gene is TRBD1 (6 bases). This CDR3 spans 14 amino acids. Germline assignment: CDR1 MNHNS and CDR2 SASEGT. V was trimmed by 1 base and J by 3 bases, leaving 10 bases between them. The CDR3 spells CASSEGGHVYEQYF. CDR3 DNA sequence: TGTGCCAGCAGTGAAGGGGGGCACGTCTACGAGCAGTACTTC.

The chain is built from TRBV7-2 and TRBJ1-4; D gene ambiguous. The V and J ends lost 4 bases and 7 bases respectively, with 16 bases between them. Germline V lookup: CDR1 SGHTA, CDR2 FQGNSA. This CDR3 comprises 15 residues. CDR3 sequence: CASSSLGGGREKLFF. The CDR3 nucleotides are TGTGCCAGCAGCTCCCTGGGAGGCGGCCGTGAAAAACTGTTTTTT.

This clone appeared once. The rearrangement links TRBV28 to TRBJ1-2; tentative D call: TRBD1 (6 bases). V shed 5 bases and J shed 4 bases, with 14 bases lying between them. The CDR3 is 14 residues long. CDR1 and CDR2 from the germline V gene are MDHEN and SYDVKM. The CDR3 loop reads CASSGQQSSYGYTF. Written as DNA, the CDR3 is TGTGCCAGCAGTGGACAGCAATCGTCCTATGGCTACACCTTC.

The DNA for the CDR3 is TGTGCCAGCGATATTCTAGAGGGGGCTGAGCAGTTCTTC. Protein sequence: CASDILEGAEQFF. The V gene is TRBV2, the J gene TRBJ2-1; TRBD1 matches 7 bases. This CDR3 spans 13 amino acids. Germline CDR1 and CDR2: SNHLY and FYNNEI. Trimming at V came to 8 bases and at J to 9 bases, leaving 10 bases not matched to a gene. The variable domain in full, completed from reference TRBV2 and TRBJ2-1, reads EPEVTQTPSHQVTQMGQEVILRCVPISNHLYFYWYRQILGQKVEFLVSFYNNEISEKSEIFDDQFSVERPDGSNFTLKIRSTKLEDSAMYFCASDILEGAEQFFGPGTRLTVL.

The chain has TRBV10-1 and TRBJ2-7; perhaps TRBD1 as D (6 bases). V was pared by 6 bases and J by 4 bases, with 16 bases between. Germline V gene data show CDR1 as WNHNN and CDR2 as SYGVQD (reference sequence). The CDR3 length is 14 residues. CDR3 bases: TGCGCCAGCAGGGTGGCGACAGGACCTTACGAGCAGTACTTC. This codes for CASRVATGPYEQYF.

The V and J genes are TRBV15 and TRBJ1-4; TRBD1 matches 9 bases. Germline-derived CDR1 and CDR2 are LNHNV and YYDKDF (reference sequence). V was clipped by 5 bases and J by 3 bases; unmatched bases: 4. The CDR3 consists of 15 residues. Written as DNA, the CDR3 is TGTGCCACCAGCGGCCGACAGGGGGCTAATGAAAAACTGTTTTTT. Translation gives CATSGRQGANEKLFF.

The rearrangement joins TRBV28 to TRBJ1-2; weak D call: TRBD1 (5 bases). Germline V CDR1 and CDR2: MDHEN, SYDVKM. The CDR3 consists of 14 residues. The ends were cut back, 8 bases at V and 3 bases at J, with 16 bases in the middle. The CDR3 reads CASQTGLSDYGYTF. In DNA, the CDR3 is TGTGCCAGCCAAACAGGTCTCTCGGACTATGGCTACACCTTC.

Only one count was recorded for this clone. The chain couples TRBV19 to TRBJ2-1, with 11 bases identical to TRBD2. The J segment lost 0 bases and the V segment lost 6 bases, leaving 7 bases of the junction unmatched. CDR1 and CDR2 (germline): LNHDA, SQIVND (reference sequence). The CDR3 has 17 residues. In nucleotides, the CDR3 is TGTGCCAGTAGGATGCCTAGCGGGAGGAGCTCCTACAATGAGCAGTTCTTC. This codes for CASRMPSGRSSYNEQFF.

The chain links TRBV15 to TRBJ1-1; D uncertain. V gave up 0 bases and J gave up 13 bases, with 12 bases separating them. Germline CDR1 LNHNV, CDR2 YYDKDF (reference sequence). CDR3 length equals 12 residues. The CDR3 DNA reads as TGTGCCACCAGCAGAGATCCGGGTCATGTTTTCTTT. Its translation: CATSRDPGHVFF. The full variable domain, completed using reference TRBV15 and TRBJ1-1, is DAMVIQNPRYQVTQFGKPVTLSCSQTLNHNVMYWYQQKSSQAPKLLFHYYDKDFNNEADTPDNFQSRRPNTSFCFLDIRSPGLGDTAMYLCATSRDPGHVFFGQGTRLTVV.

The rearrangement uses TRBV9 and TRBJ2-2, with TRBD2 identical over 12 bases. Per germline, CDR1 SGDLS and CDR2 YYNGEE. This CDR3 spans 16 amino acids. The J segment lost 5 bases and the V segment lost 6 bases, leaving 8 bases of the junction unmatched. CDR3 sequence: CASNPGLAGPTGELFF. CDR3 coding DNA: TGTGCCAGCAACCCCGGACTAGCGGGACCTACCGGGGAGCTGTTTTTT.

V gene TRBV5-1 combines with J gene TRBJ2-7; possibly TRBD2 for D (6 bases). V lost 0 bases and J 4 bases, leaving 14 bases between the germline ends. From germline, CDR1 is SGHRS and CDR2 YFSETQ. CDR3 length: 15 residues. CDR3 sequence: CASSLVASELYEQYF. The CDR3 DNA reads as TGCGCCAGCAGCTTGGTGGCTAGCGAGCTTTACGAGCAGTACTTC.

CDR3 sequence reads: CASSLEGASNQPQHF. As DNA, the CDR3 is TGTGCCAGCAGTTTAGAGGGGGCTAGCAATCAGCCCCAGCATTTT. This rearrangement joins TRBV27 to TRBJ1-5; 7 nucleotides match TRBD1. The germline gives CDR1 MNHEY, CDR2 SMNVEV (reference sequence). With V trimmed by 2 bases and J by 0 bases, 1 base remained unmatched. This CDR3 region has 15 residues.

This rearrangement joins TRBV28 to TRBJ2-5; D is ambiguous. This CDR3 region has 12 residues. The ends were cut back, 8 bases at V and 4 bases at J, with 11 bases in the middle. Germline CDR1 reads MDHEN; CDR2 reads SYDVKM. The CDR3 is CASRLQAETQYF. The CDR3 DNA follows: TGTGCCAGCCGGTTGCAGGCAGAGACCCAGTACTTC. Together with reference TRBV28 and TRBJ2-5, the CDR3 gives the full variable domain: DVKVTQSSRYLVKRTGEKVFLECVQDMDHENMFWYRQDPGLGLRLIYFSYDVKMKEKGDIPEGYSVSREKKERFSLILESASTNQTSMYLCASRLQAETQYFGPGTRLLVL.

In this sample, this clone turned up a few times. This chain uses TRBV2 with TRBJ2-7; 12 positions match TRBD2. The germline V gene encodes CDR1 SNHLY and CDR2 FYNNEI. With V trimmed by 7 bases and J by 0 bases, 1 base remained unmatched. The CDR3 sequence is 14 residues long. The CDR3 is CASKTSGSSYEQYF. The CDR3, as DNA: TGTGCCAGCAAGACTAGCGGGAGCTCCTACGAGCAGTACTTC.

The chain joins TRBV5-6 to TRBJ2-5; 9 bases line up with TRBD1. Germline V lookup: CDR1 SGHDT, CDR2 YYEEEE. With 4 bases clipped from V and 7 bases from J, the junction kept 11 bases outside the gene matches. CDR3 size: 15 residues. The CDR3 loop reads CASSGTGFGEGTQYF. DNA for the CDR3: TGTGCCAGCAGCGGGACAGGGTTTGGGGAGGGGACCCAGTACTTC.

V gene TRBV6-4 combines with J gene TRBJ2-2; D call uncertain. The germline CDR1 and CDR2 sequences are MRHNA and SNTAGT. Trimming pared 10 bases from V and 0 bases from J, leaving 12 bases between. The length of the CDR3 is 14 residues. CDR3 sequence reads: CATSSGSNTGELFF. In DNA form, the CDR3 reads TGTGCCACCTCGTCGGGTTCGAACACCGGGGAGCTGTTTTTT.

The rearrangement joins TRBV30 to TRBJ2-7, with 13 bases matching TRBD2. V trimming: 5 bases; J trimming: 5 bases; junction bases outside the gene matches: 9. The CDR3 sequence is 15 residues long. Looked up from germline, CDR1 is GTSNPN and CDR2 is SVGIG (reference sequence). CDR3 sequence: CAWDPGLAGSDEQYF. CDR3 DNA sequence: TGTGCCTGGGACCCGGGACTAGCGGGGTCGGACGAGCAGTACTTC.

This clone was seen a single time. The V and J genes are TRBV27 and TRBJ2-1; 10 nucleotides match TRBD2. J was trimmed by 3 bases and V by 7 bases; bases with no gene match: 3. The CDR3 is 14 residues long. Germline CDR1 is MNHEY and CDR2 is SMNVEV (reference sequence). CDR3 nucleotide sequence: TGTGCCAGCACCCGGACTAGCGGCTACAATGAGCAGTTCTTC. This gives the protein CASTRTSGYNEQFF.

The chain recombines TRBV6-5 with TRBJ2-5; TRBD1 agrees at 7 bases. The CDR3 runs to 14 residues. Germline V gene data show CDR1 as MNHEY and CDR2 as SVGAGI. The V and J ends lost 4 bases and 5 bases, in that order; junction bases with no gene match: 7. CDR3 sequence (DNA): TGTGCCAGCAGTTGGACAGGTCGGTGGGAGACCCAGTACTTC. Encoded protein: CASSWTGRWETQYF.

V and J are TRBV27 and TRBJ2-1; D unresolved. CDR3 size: 16 residues. Germline V gene sequence: CDR1 MNHEY, CDR2 SMNVEV (reference sequence). Trimming removed 3 bases from V and 1 base from J, with 13 bases in between. The DNA of the CDR3 is TGTGCCAGCAGTTTTGATCTTACAGCATCCTACAATGAGCAGTTCTTC. Its translation is CASSFDLTASYNEQFF.

The rearrangement joins TRBV27 to TRBJ2-1, with 12 bases fitting TRBD2. The CDR3 contains 16 residues. Trimming at V came to 4 bases and at J to 5 bases, leaving 6 bases not matched to a gene. CDR1 is MNHEY and CDR2 is SMNVEV in the germline V gene (reference sequence). The CDR3 loop reads CASSWASGRAHNEQFF. CDR3 nucleotides: TGTGCCAGCAGTTGGGCTAGCGGGAGGGCTCACAATGAGCAGTTCTTC.

The chain is built from TRBV2 and TRBJ2-3; 11 bases are shared with TRBD2. V gave up 3 bases and J gave up 12 bases; unmatched junction bases: 5. The CDR3 is 13 residues long. In germline, CDR1 is SNHLY, CDR2 FYNNEI. The CDR3 DNA sequence: TGTGCCAGCAGTGAGGTTAGCGGGAGGGACCAGTATTTT. Encoded protein: CASSEVSGRDQYF.